This passage covers 21 T cell receptor beta chains from one sample sequenced in a study of shared T cell receptors in the human thymus. Some clones are missing from TCRdb's copy, which holds only in-frame ones; the method was immunoSEQ multiplex PCR. This sample has 650,000 to 950,000 clones, with roughly 88% found just once. The data also belong to a second study, concerning human thymus T cells.

Material for sequencing was thymocytes. The origin of the receptors is a girl younger than two with a congenital heart defect.

The chain links TRBV9 to TRBJ2-7; TRBD1 might be the D (6 bases). Trimming removed 0 bases from V and 0 bases from J, with 16 bases in between. Germline V CDR1 and CDR2: SGDLS, YYNGEE. CDR3 length: 17 amino acids. CDR3 nucleotides: TGTGCCAGCAGCGTAGAGGGCGACAGGATAAGCTCCTACGAGCAGTACTTC. This gives the protein CASSVEGDRISSYEQYF. Combining the CDR3 with reference TRBV9 and TRBJ2-7 gives the whole variable domain DSGVTQTPKHLITATGQRVTLRCSPRSGDLSVYWYQQSLDQGLQFLIQYYNGEERAKGNILERFSAQQFPDLHSELNLSSLELGDSALYFCASSVEGDRISSYEQYFGPGTRLTVT.

The gene calls are TRBV10-3 and TRBJ1-4; 9 nucleotides agree with TRBD1. This CDR3 has 15 amino acids. Germline assignment: CDR1 ENHRY and CDR2 SYGVKD. Trimming took 2 bases from V and 10 from J; bases not matched to a gene: 8. This CDR3 reads CAISETRDREGKLFF. In DNA, the CDR3 is TGTGCCATCAGTGAGACCAGGGACAGGGAGGGAAAACTGTTTTTT.

This clone was seen just once. V gene TRBV4-1 combines with J gene TRBJ1-5; a weak D match, TRBD1 (5 bases). The CDR3 has 15 amino acids. Trimming left V 4 bases short and J 1 base short, with 11 bases between. Germline V gene lookup returns CDR1 MGHRA and CDR2 YSYEKL. CDR3 nucleotide sequence: TGCGCCAGCAGCCCCACGGGGGGGAGCAATCAGCCCCAGCATTTT. It translates to CASSPTGGSNQPQHF.

The J gene is TRBJ1-6, the V gene TRBV7-2, with D possibly being TRBD1 (5 bases). CDR3 length: 17 amino acids. Trimming removed 5 bases at V and 10 bases at J, with 24 bases between. Germline lookup yields CDR1 SGHTA and CDR2 FQGNSA. For the CDR3, the DNA is TGTGCCAGCAGCCCCCGGGGGGTGAACCGAGCGGGCTCACCCCTCCACTTT. Translated: CASSPRGVNRAGSPLHF.

This chain connects TRBV28 to TRBJ1-5, with D possibly matching TRBD1 (6 bases). This CDR3 is 20 amino acids long. V lost 5 bases and J 6 bases, leaving 32 bases between the germline ends. Germline values: CDR1 MDHEN, CDR2 SYDVKM. The CDR3 DNA reads as TGTGCCAGCAGTCCAAACCTACTGAACTCAGGGGCGAGGTTCGGTCAGCCCCAGCATTTT. Translation gives CASSPNLLNSGARFGQPQHF.

The chain joins TRBV5-6 to TRBJ2-5, with 13 bases fitting TRBD2. The CDR3 consists of 17 residues. Germline V gene data show CDR1 as SGHDT and CDR2 as YYEEEE. V trimming: 4 bases; J trimming: 3 bases; junction bases outside the gene matches: 9. The DNA for the CDR3 is TGTGCCAGCAGCGTGCCTCCGGGACTAGCGGGGAAAGAGACCCAGTACTTC. It yields the protein CASSVPPGLAGKETQYF.

The V call is TRBV14, the J call TRBJ2-1, with TRBD2 matching 8 bases. V gave up 0 bases and J gave up 7 bases; unmatched junction bases: 11. This CDR3 comprises 17 residues. CDR1 SGHDN and CDR2 FVKESK come from the germline V gene. CDR3 bases: TGTGCCAGCAGCCAAGATCGGTCGGGGGGGCCCGGGAATGAGCAGTTCTTC. It codes for CASSQDRSGGPGNEQFF. Full variable domain (rest looked up from reference TRBV14 and TRBJ2-1): EAGVTQFPSHSVIEKGQTVTLRCDPISGHDNLYWYRRVMGKEIKFLLHFVKESKQDESGMPNNRFLAERTGGTYSTLKVQPAELEDSGVYFCASSQDRSGGPGNEQFFGPGTRLTVL.

The chain combines TRBV20-1 with TRBJ1-2; TRBD1 agrees at 7 bases. Germline CDR1 DFQATT, CDR2 SNEGSKA (reference sequence). This CDR3 is 11 amino acids long. In DNA, the CDR3 is TGCAGCGTACAGGGGAACTATGGCTACACCTTC. Its translation: CSVQGNYGYTF.

The rearrangement uses TRBV11-2 and TRBJ1-6; 10 bases are a match to TRBD1. This CDR3 comprises 15 residues. V gave up 5 bases and J gave up 14 bases; unmatched junction bases: 12. The germline V gene encodes CDR1 SGHAT and CDR2 FQNNGV. CDR3 sequence: CASSPPGQGRVTLHF. CDR3 in DNA: TGTGCCAGCAGCCCCCCGGGACAGGGGCGGGTCACCCTCCACTTT.

This chain joins TRBV7-2 and TRBJ2-7; 8 positions match TRBD1. The germline CDR1 and CDR2 sequences are SGHTA and FQGNSA. The CDR3 spans 15 residues. The V gene end was trimmed by 5 bases and the J gene end by 5 bases; junction bases not matched to a gene: 11. The CDR3 region has the DNA TGTGCCAGCAGCCCCTTTCGGACAGGGTTCCACGAGCAGTACTTC. Translated: CASSPFRTGFHEQYF. Variable domain in full (rest from reference TRBV7-2 and TRBJ2-7): GAGVSQSPSNKVTEKGKDVELRCDPISGHTALYWYRQSLGQGLEFLIYFQGNSAPDKSGLPSDRFSAERTGGSVSTLTIQRTQQEDSAVYLCASSPFRTGFHEQYFGPGTRLTVT.

This chain joins TRBV12-5 and TRBJ2-5; 7 nucleotides align to TRBD1. The trim removed 1 base at V and 1 base at J, leaving 3 bases unmatched. The germline V gene has CDR1 LGHNT and CDR2 FRNRAP. The CDR3 spans 15 residues. CDR3 region: CASGLGGGSQETQYF. The CDR3 coding sequence is TGTGCTAGTGGTTTGGGAGGGGGCAGCCAAGAGACCCAGTACTTC. The entire variable domain, with the rest obtained from reference TRBV12-5 and TRBJ2-5, is as follows: DARVTQTPRHKVTEMGQEVTMRCQPILGHNTVFWYRQTMMQGLELLAYFRNRAPLDDSGMPKDRFSAEMPDATLATLKIQPSEPRDSAVYFCASGLGGGSQETQYFGPGTRLLVL.

This clone was recorded only once. The rearrangement links TRBV6-5 to TRBJ2-7; D unclear. This CDR3 has 16 residues. V was cut by 0 bases and J by 0 bases, with 12 bases left in between. Germline CDR1 MNHEY, CDR2 SVGAGI. CDR3 nucleotides: TGTGCCAGCAGTTACTCGGCTTATCTCAGCTCCTACGAGCAGTACTTC. Its translation: CASSYSAYLSSYEQYF.

V gene TRBV2 combines with J gene TRBJ2-3; D might be TRBD1 (5 bases). CDR3 length: 14 amino acids. Germline loops: CDR1 SNHLY, CDR2 FYNNEI. The V and J ends lost 6 bases and 2 bases respectively, with 12 bases between them. Here the CDR3 DNA reads TGTGCCAGCAGGGACACGCAAAACACAGATACGCAGTATTTT. This gives the protein CASRDTQNTDTQYF.

V is TRBV25-1 and J is TRBJ2-7, with D hard to call. CDR1 and CDR2 from the germline V gene are MGHDK and SYGVNS. The CDR3 is made up of 13 amino acids. With 4 bases removed from V and 6 bases from J, the gap between germline ends came to 13 bases. In nucleotides, the CDR3 is TGTGCCAGCAGTGTACGGCTCACGGGCGAGCAGTACTTC. It is translated as CASSVRLTGEQYF.

The chain joins TRBV19 to TRBJ1-2, with D possibly being TRBD1 (6 bases). The CDR3 contains 14 residues. Trimming stripped 2 bases from V and 2 bases from J, with 9 bases between. CDR1 is LNHDA, CDR2 SQIVND, per germline (reference sequence). CDR3 residues: CASSIKGHNYGYTF. The CDR3 nucleotides are TGTGCCAGTAGTATAAAGGGACACAACTATGGCTACACCTTC.

The rearrangement uses TRBV9 and TRBJ1-5, with 7 positions matching TRBD1. The CDR3 totals 15 residues. The trim removed 7 bases at V and 0 bases at J, leaving 7 bases unmatched. CDR1 is SGDLS and CDR2 is YYNGEE in the germline V gene. The CDR3 is CASGGTAHSNQPQHF. The CDR3 region has the DNA TGTGCCAGCGGTGGGACAGCCCATAGCAATCAGCCCCAGCATTTT.

The chain uses TRBV6-6 and TRBJ1-1; D may be TRBD1 (6 bases). The CDR3 is made up of 15 amino acids. The V end was cut by 4 bases, the J end by 5 bases, with 17 bases between. Germline CDR1 MNHNY, CDR2 SVGAGI (reference sequence). Here the CDR3 reads CASSSTGQLETEAFF. The CDR3 DNA reads as TGTGCCAGCAGTTCCACCGGACAGTTGGAAACTGAAGCTTTCTTT.

The sample holds one count of this clone. The chain has TRBV2 and TRBJ2-5; D may be TRBD1 (6 bases). This CDR3 is built from 14 residues. V lost 9 bases, J lost 2 bases, and 16 bases lay in between. Germline loops: CDR1 SNHLY, CDR2 FYNNEI. The CDR3 protein is CARNNRQEQETQYF. CDR3 nucleotide sequence: TGTGCCAGAAACAACAGACAGGAACAAGAGACCCAGTACTTC.

This chain joins TRBV13 and TRBJ2-3, with TRBD2 matching 7 bases. The V gene end was trimmed by 5 bases and the J gene end by 5 bases; junction bases not matched to a gene: 7. Germline V gene data show CDR1 as PRHDT and CDR2 as FYEKMQ (reference sequence). There are 14 residues in the CDR3. The CDR3 DNA reads as TGTGCCAGCAGCAGCGGACTAGGCGGAGATACGCAGTATTTT. It encodes CASSSGLGGDTQYF.

The chain combines TRBV29-1 with TRBJ2-3, with 9 bases identical to TRBD2. Trimming at V came to 7 bases and at J to 0 bases, leaving 5 bases not matched to a gene. CDR1 is SQVTM and CDR2 is ANQGSEA in the germline V gene. The CDR3 loop spans 14 amino acids. CDR3 sequence reads: CSAMRGGSTDTQYF. DNA for the CDR3: TGCAGCGCCATGCGGGGGGGCAGCACAGATACGCAGTATTTT.

The V call is TRBV4-1, the J call TRBJ1-4, with TRBD1 identical over 7 bases. The CDR3 has 18 amino acids. In germline, CDR1 is MGHRA, CDR2 YSYEKL. Losses at the gene ends were 0 bases for V and 7 bases for J; bases not matched to a gene: 14. The CDR3 here is CASSQEGIRQGLCEKLFF. The DNA for the CDR3 is TGCGCCAGCAGCCAAGAAGGGATTCGACAGGGTTTGTGTGAAAAACTGTTTTTT.